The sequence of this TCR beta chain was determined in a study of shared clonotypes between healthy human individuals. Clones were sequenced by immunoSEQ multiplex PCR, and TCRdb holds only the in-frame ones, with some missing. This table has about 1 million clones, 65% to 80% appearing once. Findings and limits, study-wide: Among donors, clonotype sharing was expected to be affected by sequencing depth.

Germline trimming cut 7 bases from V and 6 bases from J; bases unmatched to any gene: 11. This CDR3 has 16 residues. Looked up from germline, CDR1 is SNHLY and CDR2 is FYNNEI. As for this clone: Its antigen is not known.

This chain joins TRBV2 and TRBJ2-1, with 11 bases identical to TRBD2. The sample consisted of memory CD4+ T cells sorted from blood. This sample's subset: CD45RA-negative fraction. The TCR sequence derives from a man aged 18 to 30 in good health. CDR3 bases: TGTGCCAGCACCCTGGGGCCTAGCGGGGGGTTCAATGAGCAGTTCTTC. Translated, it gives CASTLGPSGGFNEQFF.